These T cell receptor beta chains were read from a single sample in a study of cytomegalovirus exposure and HLA in healthy donors. Only in-frame clones appear in the TCRdb table, and some are missing; sequencing was by immunoSEQ multiplex PCR. The profile shows 250,000 to 400,000 clones, 88% of them singletons. Sequences were obtained from PBMCs. The receptor set was obtained from a man aged 30 to 45 in good health and CMV-seronegative. CDR3s include the opening cysteine and the closing phenylalanine or tryptophan. Each record gives: D gene, V gene, clone size, J gene, CDR3 protein, CDR3 DNA. D genes are given only for firm matches. A row's size may be missing; if present it is once, few, many or a size class.

TRBD1	TRBV5-4	.	TRBJ1-4	CASRKGQGTTTNEKLFF	TGTGCCAGCAGGAAAGGACAGGGGACCACAACTAATGAAAAACTGTTTTTT
.	TRBV2	.	TRBJ2-7	CASSAGDLDEQYF	TGTGCCAGCAGTGCGGGGGACCTTGACGAGCAGTACTTC
.	TRBV6-1	once	TRBJ2-2	CASSEGWRGEGPGELFF	TGTGCCAGCAGTGAAGGTTGGAGGGGAGAGGGCCCCGGGGAGCTGTTTTTT
TRBD1	TRBV7-7	.	TRBJ2-5	CASSQSEGQGVGETQYF	TGTGCCAGCAGCCAATCAGAGGGACAGGGGGTCGGGGAGACCCAGTACTTC
TRBD1	TRBV19	.	TRBJ2-1	CASSSSQGVGGNEQFF	TGTGCCAGTAGCAGTTCACAGGGGGTTGGGGGGAATGAGCAGTTCTTC
.	TRBV18	once	TRBJ2-5	CASSHRTTGGETQYF	TGTGCCAGCTCACACCGGACGACCGGCGGGGAGACCCAGTACTTC
.	TRBV5-8	.	TRBJ1-5	CASSLDGPSNQPQHF	TGTGCCAGCAGCTTGGATGGGCCCTCTAATCAGCCCCAGCATTTT
TRBD1	TRBV4-1	.	TRBJ1-4	CASRLKIDPGQGLEKLFF	TGCGCCAGCAGGCTTAAGATTGACCCGGGACAGGGACTAGAAAAACTGTTTTTT
.	TRBV4-1	.	TRBJ1-5	CASSHSNSGNQPQHF	TGCGCCAGCAGCCATAGTAATAGTGGCAATCAGCCCCAGCATTTT
TRBD1	TRBV13	.	TRBJ1-1	CASSLKTGWTEAFF	TGTGCCAGCAGCTTAAAGACAGGGTGGACTGAAGCTTTCTTT
.	TRBV6-6	.	TRBJ2-5	CASTYEETQYF	TGTGCCAGCACCTATGAAGAGACCCAGTACTTC
.	TRBV10-3	.	TRBJ2-7	CAISADSRYEQYF	TGTGCCATCAGTGCGGACTCGAGATACGAGCAGTACTTC
TRBD1	TRBV5-1	.	TRBJ1-1	CASTLLGQTTEAFF	TGCGCCAGCACCCTCTTGGGACAGACGACTGAAGCTTTCTTT
TRBD1	TRBV18	.	TRBJ2-1	CASSRQGSYNEQFF	TGTGCCAGCTCTCGACAGGGCTCCTACAATGAGCAGTTCTTC
.	TRBV6-5	.	TRBJ1-5	CASSRDKIYQPQHF	TGTGCCAGCAGTCGGGACAAGATCTATCAGCCCCAGCATTTT
TRBD2	TRBV7-9	.	TRBJ2-7	CASSFARGGDEQYF	TGTGCCAGCAGCTTCGCCCGGGGGGGCGACGAGCAGTACTTC
.	TRBV15	.	TRBJ2-6	CATSREFISGANVLTF	TGTGCCACCAGCAGAGAGTTCATCTCTGGGGCCAACGTCCTGACTTTC
TRBD1	TRBV27	.	TRBJ2-1	CASSTPGQGIVNEQFF	TGTGCCAGCAGTACACCGGGACAGGGGATCGTCAATGAGCAGTTCTTC
TRBD1	TRBV5-1	.	TRBJ1-3	CASSSGQEYSGNTIYF	TGCGCCAGCAGCTCAGGACAGGAGTACTCTGGAAACACCATATATTTT
.	TRBV28	.	TRBJ1-3	CASSPRSLSGNTIYF	TGTGCCAGCAGCCCGCGTTCCCTATCTGGAAACACCATATATTTT
.	TRBV6-5	.	TRBJ1-2	CASSQSLDRPYGYTF	TGTGCCAGCAGCCAATCCTTGGACAGACCCTATGGCTACACCTTC
.	TRBV10-3	.	TRBJ1-3	CASGGGNTIYF	TGTGCCTCGGGGGGAGGAAACACCATATATTTT
TRBD2	TRBV9	.	TRBJ2-3	CASSGFLAGYTDTQYF	TGTGCCAGCAGCGGGTTCCTAGCGGGGTACACAGATACGCAGTATTTT
TRBD1	TRBV2	.	TRBJ2-3	CASSVQGIRSDTQYF	TGTGCCAGCAGCGTACAGGGGATAAGGTCAGATACGCAGTATTTT
.	TRBV4-1	once	TRBJ1-6	CASSRPQGGTNNSPLHF	TGCGCCAGCAGCCGCCCCCAAGGGGGAACGAATAATTCACCCCTCCACTTT
TRBD1	TRBV5-6	.	TRBJ2-7	CASSLWTGVFEQYF	TGTGCCAGCAGCTTGTGGACAGGGGTGTTCGAGCAGTACTTC
TRBD1	TRBV18	.	TRBJ1-1	CASSAGQELTEAFF	TGTGCCAGCTCAGCCGGACAGGAGTTGACTGAAGCTTTCTTT
TRBD1	TRBV4-2	.	TRBJ2-5	CASSQVTGEETQYF	TGTGCCAGCAGCCAAGTAACAGGGGAAGAGACCCAGTACTTC
TRBD2	TRBV4-1	.	TRBJ2-3	CASSQAPAGGPEDTQYF	TGCGCCAGCAGCCAAGCGCCGGCGGGGGGGCCTGAAGATACGCAGTATTTT
.	TRBV5-1	.	TRBJ1-3	CASSLDSINSGNTIYF	TGCGCCAGCAGCTTGGACAGTATCAACTCTGGAAACACCATATATTTT
TRBD1	TRBV7-9	.	TRBJ1-4	CASSLGQGASNEKLFF	TGTGCCAGCAGCTTAGGACAGGGGGCTTCTAATGAAAAACTGTTTTTT
.	TRBV14	.	TRBJ1-6	CASSSSISSYNSPLHF	TGTGCCAGCAGCTCTAGTATAAGCTCCTATAATTCACCCCTCCACTTT
.	TRBV15	.	TRBJ1-1	CATSRDTGLEAFF	TGTGCCACCAGCAGAGATACGGGGTTGGAGGCTTTCTTT
.	TRBV2	.	TRBJ1-1	CARLKSQALNTEAFF	TGTGCCAGGCTTAAATCACAGGCTCTGAACACTGAAGCTTTCTTT
.	TRBV18	.	TRBJ2-7	CASSPQLKSDRSSYEQYF	TGTGCCAGCTCACCCCAGCTAAAGTCAGACAGGAGCTCCTACGAGCAGTACTTC
TRBD1	TRBV27	.	TRBJ1-2	CASSFFRGNYGYTF	TGTGCCAGCAGTTTCTTCAGGGGGAACTATGGCTACACCTTC
.	TRBV27	.	TRBJ2-7	CASSFGGSYEQYF	TGTGCCAGCAGTTTTGGGGGGTCCTACGAGCAGTACTTC
.	TRBV4-1	few	TRBJ1-6	CASSQEGMGGRNSPLHF	TGCGCCAGCAGCCAAGAGGGTATGGGGGGACGAAATTCACCCCTCCACTTT
TRBD1	TRBV19	.	TRBJ1-3	CASSLMDRASTGNTIYF	TGTGCCAGTAGTTTGATGGACAGGGCATCTACCGGAAACACCATATATTTT
.	TRBV18	.	TRBJ1-4	CASSAQGSANEKLFF	TGTGCCAGCTCAGCCCAGGGGAGCGCTAATGAAAAACTGTTTTTT
TRBD2	TRBV7-9	.	TRBJ2-2	CAVGGTSPRPNTGELFF	TGTGCCGTGGGAGGGACCTCACCTCGTCCCAACACCGGGGAGCTGTTTTTT
TRBD1	TRBV6-4	.	TRBJ2-3	CASSPDRGNTDTQYF	TGTGCCAGCAGTCCCGACAGGGGAAACACAGATACGCAGTATTTT
.	TRBV2	.	TRBJ1-1	CASSVNTEAFF	TGTGCCAGTAGCGTGAACACTGAAGCTTTCTTT
.	TRBV28	.	TRBJ1-4	CASSLGSGGKAANEKLFF	TGTGCCAGCAGTTTAGGTTCGGGGGGCAAGGCGGCTAATGAAAAACTGTTTTTT
TRBD2	TRBV5-1	.	TRBJ2-2	CASSPRGVAQNTGELFF	TGCGCCAGCAGCCCCCGGGGGGTAGCTCAGAACACCGGGGAGCTGTTTTTT
TRBD2	TRBV14	.	TRBJ2-2	CASSQDLKRGNTGELFF	TGTGCCAGCAGCCAAGATCTCAAGCGGGGGAACACCGGGGAGCTGTTTTTT
TRBD1	TRBV19	.	TRBJ2-2	CASSSRTGSVVNTGELFF	TGTGCCAGTAGTTCGCGGACAGGTTCGGTGGTTAACACCGGGGAGCTGTTTTTT
TRBD2	TRBV27	once	TRBJ2-5	CASSKEGTLTSGYQETQYF	TGTGCCAGCAGTAAAGAAGGGACGCTGACTAGCGGATACCAAGAGACCCAGTACTTC
.	TRBV19	.	TRBJ2-2	CASSGVYTGELFF	TGTGCCAGTTCAGGGGTTTACACCGGGGAGCTGTTTTTT
.	TRBV29-1	.	TRBJ1-2	CSVEHRGQNYGYTF	TGCAGCGTTGAACACCGAGGACAGAACTATGGCTACACCTTC
TRBD2	TRBV7-2	once	TRBJ2-1	CASRPTSGGAGEQFF	TGTGCCAGCAGACCGACTAGCGGGGGGGCCGGTGAGCAGTTCTTC
TRBD1	TRBV2	.	TRBJ2-1	CASSRDREAYNEQFF	TGTGCCAGCAGTCGGGACAGGGAAGCCTACAATGAGCAGTTCTTC
TRBD1	TRBV6-5	.	TRBJ1-4	CASSYSAGGHEKLFF	TGTGCCAGCAGTTACTCGGCAGGGGGACATGAAAAACTGTTTTTT
.	TRBV18	.	TRBJ2-7	CASSQGKGAYEQYF	TGTGCCAGCTCACAGGGGAAAGGAGCCTACGAGCAGTACTTC
.	TRBV6-1	.	TRBJ1-1	CASSERGDTEAFF	TGTGCCAGCAGTGAAAGAGGAGACACTGAAGCTTTCTTT
TRBD2	TRBV11-3	once	TRBJ2-7	CASSLGGGSSYEQYF	TGTGCCAGCAGCTTAGGTGGCGGGAGCTCCTACGAGCAGTACTTC
TRBD1	TRBV7-9	.	TRBJ1-1	CASSPRGQVNTEAFF	TGTGCCAGCAGCCCCCGTGGACAGGTGAACACTGAAGCTTTCTTT
TRBD1	TRBV19	.	TRBJ1-5	CASSKWTGSNQPQHF	TGTGCCAGTAGTAAGTGGACAGGGAGCAATCAGCCCCAGCATTTT
TRBD1	TRBV7-2	.	TRBJ1-2	CASSWTGVQGDYGYTF	TGTGCCAGCAGCTGGACAGGGGTTCAGGGGGACTATGGCTACACCTTC